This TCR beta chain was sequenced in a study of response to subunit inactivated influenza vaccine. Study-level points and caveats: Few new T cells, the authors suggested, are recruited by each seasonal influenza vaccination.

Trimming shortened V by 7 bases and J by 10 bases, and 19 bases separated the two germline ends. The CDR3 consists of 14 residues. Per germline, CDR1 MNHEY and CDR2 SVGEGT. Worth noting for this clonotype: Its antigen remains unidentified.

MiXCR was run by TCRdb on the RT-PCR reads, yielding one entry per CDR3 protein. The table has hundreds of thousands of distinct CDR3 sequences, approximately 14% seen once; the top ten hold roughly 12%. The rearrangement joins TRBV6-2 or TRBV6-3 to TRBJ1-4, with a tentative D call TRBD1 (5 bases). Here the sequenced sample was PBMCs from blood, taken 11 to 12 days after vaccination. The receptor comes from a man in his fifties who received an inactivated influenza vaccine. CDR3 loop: CASKRGDKVGKLFF. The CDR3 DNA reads TGTGCCAGCAAGCGGGGGGATAAGGTCGGAAAACTGTTTTTT.